Shown below are 18 T cell receptor beta chains from a single sample sequenced in a study of blood T cell repertoires in COVID-19 (dated by TCRdb to 2020 to 2022). The library relied on the immunoSEQ multiplex PCR assay. TCRdb took over this immuneACCESS table, retaining in-frame rearrangements with V and J assigned. Such tables are incomplete; in checked studies, under half of the missing clones stem from an unresolved V gene, and the remainder is unexplained. For this sample the table gives over 200,000 clones, of which 80% to 90% were detected only once. Jointly, the top ten make up 2% to 3% of the sample. Sequencing input: peripheral blood. Receptors were obtained from a woman aged 35 to 49 with active or convalescent COVID-19.

The chain carries TRBV5-1 and TRBJ1-5, with TRBD1 as a possible D gene (5 bases). V shed 0 bases and J shed 7 bases, with 20 bases lying between them. The length of the CDR3 is 17 residues. Looked up from germline, CDR1 is SGHRS and CDR2 is YFSETQ. The CDR3 reads CASSLEGRLPITQPQHF. The DNA of the CDR3 is TGCGCCAGCAGCTTGGAGGGGAGGCTTCCGATCACGCAGCCCCAGCATTTT.

The chain carries TRBV24-1 and TRBJ2-1; TRBD1 aligns across 9 bases. Germline V gives CDR1 KGHDR, CDR2 SFDVKD. Unmatched junction bases numbered 18, after V lost 5 bases and J lost 5 bases. This CDR3 contains 19 residues. The CDR3 here is CATSGGKPRSGQGHNEQFF. DNA for the CDR3: TGTGCCACCAGTGGGGGTAAACCCAGATCGGGACAGGGACACAATGAGCAGTTCTTC.

This clone was detected only a few times. The rearrangement joins TRBV5-5 to TRBJ2-7; 8 nucleotides match TRBD1. The V gene's germline CDR1 is SGHKS and CDR2 YYEKEE (reference sequence). The J segment lost 7 bases and the V segment lost 2 bases, leaving 14 bases of the junction unmatched. The CDR3 length is 16 residues. Here the CDR3 DNA reads TGTGCCAGCAGCTTTTCCCCAGGGGGCCTTCCAAGTGAGCAGTACTTC. This encodes CASSFSPGGLPSEQYF.

The CDR3 spells CASRKPGQANEKLFF. The CDR3 bases are TGTGCCAGCAGGAAACCGGGACAGGCTAATGAAAAACTGTTTTTT. This chain joins TRBV28 and TRBJ1-4, with 8 nucleotides matching TRBD1. Germline V lookup: CDR1 MDHEN, CDR2 SYDVKM. The CDR3 runs 15 residues. J was trimmed by 3 bases and V by 6 bases; bases with no gene match: 6.

The V call is TRBV2, the J call TRBJ2-7; no clear D. Between the trimmed V and J ends, which lost 7 bases and 4 bases, there was a span of 11 bases. The CDR3 runs to 12 residues. CDR1 SNHLY and CDR2 FYNNEI come from the germline V gene. The CDR3 sequence: CASTAAGYEQYF. CDR3 coding DNA: TGTGCCAGCACTGCCGCAGGATACGAGCAGTACTTC.

At least ten counts were recorded for this clone. The chain has TRBV12-3 or TRBV12-4 and TRBJ1-2; possible D gene TRBD1, 6 bases. This CDR3 spans 12 amino acids. The V and J ends lost 3 bases and 7 bases respectively, with 9 bases between them. CDR3 coding DNA: TGTGCCAGCAGTTTGGGGGCGGGTGGCTACACCTTC. Its translation: CASSLGAGGYTF.

The chain employs TRBV12-5 and TRBJ2-5, with 7 bases that match TRBD1. Germline-derived CDR1 and CDR2 are LGHNT and FRNRAP. The ends lost 5 bases at V and 2 bases at J; junction bases unmatched: 8. This CDR3 is built from 15 residues. DNA for the CDR3: TGTGCTAGTGGTCCGGGACAGACAAAACAAGAGACCCAGTACTTC. This sequence encodes CASGPGQTKQETQYF.

The chain couples TRBV7-8 to TRBJ2-7; D is perhaps TRBD1 (6 bases). Trimming pared 8 bases from V and 6 bases from J, leaving 14 bases between. This CDR3 has 12 amino acids. Germline V lookup: CDR1 SGHVS, CDR2 FQNEAQ. Written as DNA, the CDR3 is TGTGCCAGCGCGGATAGAGGGGGCGAGCAGTACTTC. This encodes CASADRGGEQYF.

This chain joins TRBV21-1 and TRBJ1-5. TRBV21-1 is flagged as a pseudogene. The CDR3 is 18 amino acids. CDR3 in amino acids: CASSEKPAVTYSNQPQHF. The DNA for the CDR3 is TGTGCCAGCAGCGAAAAGCCGGCGGTTACTTATAGCAATCAGCCCCAGCATTTT.

This clone was recorded many times. This chain joins TRBV10-3 and TRBJ1-5; tentative D call: TRBD1 (6 bases). The V end was cut by 0 bases, the J end by 3 bases, with 6 bases between. This CDR3 is built from 14 residues. Germline loops: CDR1 ENHRY, CDR2 SYGVKD. Here the CDR3 reads CAISESGANQPQHF. The CDR3 nucleotides read TGTGCCATCAGTGAGTCGGGGGCCAATCAGCCCCAGCATTTT.

This clone has just one count. The V and J genes are TRBV19 and TRBJ1-1; TRBD1 is a possible D gene (5 bases). CDR3 size: 16 residues. V gave up 5 bases and J gave up 0 bases, with 16 bases separating them. Per the germline V gene, CDR1 is LNHDA and CDR2 is SQIVND (reference sequence). This chain's CDR3 is CASSPHPPGLNTEAFF. The CDR3 DNA reads TGTGCCAGTAGTCCCCACCCCCCAGGGCTGAACACTGAAGCTTTCTTT.

The chain has TRBV29-1 and TRBJ2-5; D possibly corresponds to TRBD1 (5 bases). Trimming removed 2 bases from V and 5 bases from J, with 9 bases in between. The CDR3 runs 12 residues. Germline CDR1 is SQVTM and CDR2 is ANQGSEA. CDR3 sequence: CSVERRGETQYF. Here the CDR3 DNA reads TGCAGCGTTGAACGTAGGGGTGAGACCCAGTACTTC. Filled out from reference TRBV29-1 and TRBJ2-5, the complete variable domain reads SAVISQKPSRDICQRGTSLTIQCQVDSQVTMMFWYRQQPGQSLTLIATANQGSEATYESGFVIDKFPISRPNLTFSTLTVSNMSPEDSSIYLCSVERRGETQYFGPGTRLLVL.

The chain uses TRBV7-9 and TRBJ1-2; 11 bases agree with TRBD1. In germline, CDR1 is SEHNR, CDR2 FQNEAQ (reference sequence). V shed 3 bases, J shed 4 bases, and the junction held 1 base outside the gene matches. The CDR3 loop spans 14 amino acids. The CDR3 DNA is TGTGCCAGCAGCTTGGGGACAGGGGGCTATGGCTACACCTTC. Translation: CASSLGTGGYGYTF.

The rearrangement joins TRBV7-8 to TRBJ2-3, with D possibly TRBD1 on 6 matching bases. The CDR3 loop spans 13 amino acids. Trimming removed 4 bases at V and 4 bases at J, with 9 bases between. CDR1 SGHVS and CDR2 FQNEAQ come from the germline V gene. The CDR3 DNA reads TGTGCCAGCAGCTACACAGGGCCAGATACGCAGTATTTT. Translating it yields CASSYTGPDTQYF.

The chain combines TRBV7-8 with TRBJ2-2; maybe TRBD2 (5 bases). The CDR3 extends over 15 amino acids. Per germline, CDR1 SGHVS and CDR2 FQNEAQ. The germline V and J ends were trimmed by 0 bases and 6 bases, with 11 bases remaining between them. The CDR3, as DNA: TGTGCCAGCAGCTTAGCCCTGCCCGGGGCCGGGGAGCTGTTTTTT. Its translation is CASSLALPGAGELFF.

V and J are TRBV28 and TRBJ1-1; D is perhaps TRBD1 (6 bases). The CDR3 contains 13 residues. V was shortened by 6 bases and J by 8 bases, with 16 bases between the two germline ends. CDR1 and CDR2 from the germline V gene are MDHEN and SYDVKM. The CDR3 sequence: CASSLTAGVEAFF. Written as DNA, the CDR3 is TGTGCCAGCAGCCTTACCGCAGGGGTCGAAGCTTTCTTT.

This clone was found once. The V call is TRBV6-2 or TRBV6-3, the J call TRBJ1-5; possible D gene TRBD1, 6 bases. The CDR3 is made up of 16 amino acids. Germline CDR1 and CDR2: MNHEY and SVGEGT. Deletions cut 5 bases from V and 0 bases from J, with 14 bases between. The DNA of the CDR3 is TGTGCCAGCAGTATGGCTGTGGGGGCTAGCAATCAGCCCCAGCATTTT. This translates into CASSMAVGASNQPQHF.

This chain joins TRBV5-1 and TRBJ2-7, with a weak D call TRBD2 (7 bases). The germline V gene has CDR1 SGHRS and CDR2 YFSETQ. Between the trimmed V and J ends, which lost 0 bases and 0 bases, there was a span of 13 bases. This CDR3 contains 16 residues. Here the CDR3 reads CASSLAPGGASYEQYF. The CDR3 bases are TGCGCCAGCAGCTTGGCCCCGGGGGGCGCCTCCTACGAGCAGTACTTC.